This T cell receptor beta chain was observed in a study of cytomegalovirus exposure and HLA in healthy donors. J lost 0 bases, V lost 1 base, and 2 bases had no gene match. Germline loops: CDR1 LNHNV, CDR2 YYDKDF (reference sequence). The CDR3 has 16 residues. The PCR contained 60 Vbeta and 13 Jbeta primers. Sequencing used immunoSEQ multiplex PCR; TCRdb keeps in-frame clones, though not all of them. The sample carries 150,000 to 180,000 clones, 65% to 85% recorded once. Source material: PBMCs. The chain couples TRBV15 to TRBJ1-3; 8 bases agree with TRBD1. This TCR came from a man younger than 35 in good health and CMV-seronegative. The CDR3 coding sequence is TGTGCCACCAGCAGAGGGGGACAGGCCTCTGGAAACACCATATATTTT. It encodes CATSRGGQASGNTIYF. Supplemented by reference TRBV15 and TRBJ1-3, the full variable domain reads DAMVIQNPRYQVTQFGKPVTLSCSQTLNHNVMYWYQQKSSQAPKLLFHYYDKDFNNEADTPDNFQSRRPNTSFCFLDIRSPGLGDTAMYLCATSRGGQASGNTIYFGEGSWLTVV.